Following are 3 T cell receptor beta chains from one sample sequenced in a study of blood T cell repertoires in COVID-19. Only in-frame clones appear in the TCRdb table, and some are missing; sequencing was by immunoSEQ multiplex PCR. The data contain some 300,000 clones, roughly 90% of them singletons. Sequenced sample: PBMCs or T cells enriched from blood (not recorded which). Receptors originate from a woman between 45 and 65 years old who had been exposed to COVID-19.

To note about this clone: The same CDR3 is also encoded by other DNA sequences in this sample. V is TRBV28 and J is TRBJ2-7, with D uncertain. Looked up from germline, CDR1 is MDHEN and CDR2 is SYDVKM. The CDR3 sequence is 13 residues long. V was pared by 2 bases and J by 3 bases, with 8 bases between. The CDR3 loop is CASSLPGSYEQYF. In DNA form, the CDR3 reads TGTGCCAGCAGTTTACCAGGCAGCTACGAGCAGTACTTC.

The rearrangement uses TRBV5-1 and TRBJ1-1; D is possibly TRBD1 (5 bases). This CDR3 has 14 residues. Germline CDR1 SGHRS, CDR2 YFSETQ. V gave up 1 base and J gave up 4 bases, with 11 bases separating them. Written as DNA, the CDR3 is TGCGCCAGCAGCTTGACGGGGGGTGGCACTGAAGCTTTCTTT. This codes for CASSLTGGGTEAFF.

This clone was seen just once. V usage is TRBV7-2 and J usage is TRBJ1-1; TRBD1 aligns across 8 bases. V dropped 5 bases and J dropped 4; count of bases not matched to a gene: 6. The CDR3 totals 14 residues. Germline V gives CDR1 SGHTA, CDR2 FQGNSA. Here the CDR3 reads CASSQQGAPTEAFF. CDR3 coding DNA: TGTGCCAGCAGCCAGCAGGGGGCGCCCACTGAAGCTTTCTTT.